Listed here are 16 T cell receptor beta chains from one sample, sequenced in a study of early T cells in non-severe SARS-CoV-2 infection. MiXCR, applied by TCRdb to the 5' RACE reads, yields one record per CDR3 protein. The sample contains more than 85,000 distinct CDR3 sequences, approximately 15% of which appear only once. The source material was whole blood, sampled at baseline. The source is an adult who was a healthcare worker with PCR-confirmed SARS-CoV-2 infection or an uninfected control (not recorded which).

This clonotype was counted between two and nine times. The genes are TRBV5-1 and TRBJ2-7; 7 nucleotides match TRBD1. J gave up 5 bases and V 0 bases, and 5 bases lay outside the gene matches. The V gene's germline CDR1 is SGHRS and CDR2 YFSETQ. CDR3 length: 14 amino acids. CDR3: CASSLEGALDEQYF. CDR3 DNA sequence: TGCGCCAGCAGCTTGGAGGGGGCCTTGGACGAGCAGTACTTC.

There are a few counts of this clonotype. The CDR3 region is CSARGIRDRVHNEQFF. CDR3 sequence (DNA): TGCAGTGCTAGAGGGATCCGGGACAGGGTCCACAATGAGCAGTTCTTC. This chain links TRBV20-1 with TRBJ2-1; TRBD1 agrees at 9 bases. The CDR3 runs to 16 residues. CDR1 and CDR2 from the germline V gene are DFQATT and SNEGSKA (reference sequence). The V segment lost 1 base and the J segment 5 bases; nucleotides outside the gene matches: 9.

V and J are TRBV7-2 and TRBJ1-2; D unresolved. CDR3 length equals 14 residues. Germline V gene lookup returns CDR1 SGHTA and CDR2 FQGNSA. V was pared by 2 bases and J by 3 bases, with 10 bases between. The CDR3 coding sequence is TGTGCCAGCAGCTTATCCACCTCCTACTATGGCTACACCTTC. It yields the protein CASSLSTSYYGYTF. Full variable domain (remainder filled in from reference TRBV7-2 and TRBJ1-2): GAGVSQSPSNKVTEKGKDVELRCDPISGHTALYWYRQSLGQGLEFLIYFQGNSAPDKSGLPSDRFSAERTGGSVSTLTIQRTQQEDSAVYLCASSLSTSYYGYTFGSGTRLTVV.

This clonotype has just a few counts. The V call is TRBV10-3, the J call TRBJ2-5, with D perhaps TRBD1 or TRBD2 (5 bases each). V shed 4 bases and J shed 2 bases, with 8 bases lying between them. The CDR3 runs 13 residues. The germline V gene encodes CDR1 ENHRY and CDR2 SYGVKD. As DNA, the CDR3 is TGTGCCATCAGTGGGGGCGGGCAAGAGACCCAGTACTTC. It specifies CAISGGGQETQYF.

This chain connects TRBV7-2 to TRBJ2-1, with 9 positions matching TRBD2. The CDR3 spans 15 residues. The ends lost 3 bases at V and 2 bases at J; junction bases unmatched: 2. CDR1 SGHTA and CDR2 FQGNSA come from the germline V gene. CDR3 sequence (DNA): TGTGCCAGCAGCTTCGCGGGAGGGGCCTACAATGAGCAGTTCTTC. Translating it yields CASSFAGGAYNEQFF. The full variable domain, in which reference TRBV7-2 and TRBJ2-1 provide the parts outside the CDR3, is GAGVSQSPSNKVTEKGKDVELRCDPISGHTALYWYRQSLGQGLEFLIYFQGNSAPDKSGLPSDRFSAERTGGSVSTLTIQRTQQEDSAVYLCASSFAGGAYNEQFFGPGTRLTVL.

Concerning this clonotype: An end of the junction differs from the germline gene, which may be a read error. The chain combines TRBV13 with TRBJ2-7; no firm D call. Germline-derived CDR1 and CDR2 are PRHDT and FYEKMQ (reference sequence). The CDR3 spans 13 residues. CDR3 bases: TGTGCCAGCAGCATAGGATCCTTTGGGGAGCAGTACTTC. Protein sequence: CASSIGSFGEQYF.

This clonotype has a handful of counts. In DNA, the CDR3 is TGTGCCAGCGTCCAAGGGGCGTTCGCCGAAGCTTTCTTT. Translated: CASVQGAFAEAFF. The rearrangement links TRBV12-3 or TRBV12-4 to TRBJ1-1; D perhaps matches TRBD1 (5 bases). Trimming pared 8 bases from V and 8 bases from J, leaving 18 bases between. CDR3 length: 13 amino acids.

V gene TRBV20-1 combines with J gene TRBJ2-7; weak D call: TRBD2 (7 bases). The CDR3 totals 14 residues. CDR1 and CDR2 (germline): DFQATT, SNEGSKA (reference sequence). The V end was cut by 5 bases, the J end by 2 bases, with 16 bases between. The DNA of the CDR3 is TGCAGTGCTCTCAGGGGCGGGGGTGCCTACGAGCAGTACTTC. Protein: CSALRGGGAYEQYF.

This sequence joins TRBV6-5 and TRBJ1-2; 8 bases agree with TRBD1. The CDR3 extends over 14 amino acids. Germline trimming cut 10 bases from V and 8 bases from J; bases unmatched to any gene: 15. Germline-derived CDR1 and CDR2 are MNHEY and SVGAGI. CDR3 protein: CATQVDRVNRGYTF. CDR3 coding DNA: TGTGCCACCCAGGTGGACAGGGTGAATAGAGGCTACACCTTC.

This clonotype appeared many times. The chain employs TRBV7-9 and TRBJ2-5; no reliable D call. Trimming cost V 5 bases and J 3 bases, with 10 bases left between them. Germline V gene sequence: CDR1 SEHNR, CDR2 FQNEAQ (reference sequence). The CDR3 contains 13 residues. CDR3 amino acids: CASSPGREETQYF. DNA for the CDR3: TGTGCCAGCAGCCCTGGCCGGGAAGAGACCCAGTACTTC. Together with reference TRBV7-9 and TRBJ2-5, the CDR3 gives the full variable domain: DTGVSQNPRHKITKRGQNVTFRCDPISEHNRLYWYRQTLGQGPEFLTYFQNEAQLEKSRLLSDRFSAERPKGSFSTLEIQRTEQGDSAMYLCASSPGREETQYFGPGTRLLVL.

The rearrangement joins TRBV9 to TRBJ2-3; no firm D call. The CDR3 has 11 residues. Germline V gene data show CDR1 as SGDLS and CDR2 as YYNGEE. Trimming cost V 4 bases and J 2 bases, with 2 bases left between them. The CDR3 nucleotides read TGTGCCAGCAGCACCACAGATACGCAGTATTTT. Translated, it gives CASSTTDTQYF.

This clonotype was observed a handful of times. DNA of the CDR3: TGTGCCAGCAGTACGCGTCGGACAGGGAAGACCCAGTACTTC. Amino acids: CASSTRRTGKTQYF. This chain connects TRBV6-2 or TRBV6-3 to TRBJ2-5; 8 bases map to TRBD1. The CDR3 extends over 14 amino acids. The V gene end was trimmed by 5 bases and the J gene end by 6 bases; junction bases not matched to a gene: 8. Germline V gene sequence: CDR1 MNHEY, CDR2 SVGEGT.

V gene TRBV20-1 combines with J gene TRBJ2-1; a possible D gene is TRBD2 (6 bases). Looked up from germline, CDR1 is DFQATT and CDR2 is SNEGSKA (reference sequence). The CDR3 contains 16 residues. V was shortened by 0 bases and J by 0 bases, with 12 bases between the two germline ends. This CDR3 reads CSARDEGGTSYNEQFF. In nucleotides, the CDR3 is TGCAGTGCTAGAGATGAGGGCGGGACCTCCTACAATGAGCAGTTCTTC.

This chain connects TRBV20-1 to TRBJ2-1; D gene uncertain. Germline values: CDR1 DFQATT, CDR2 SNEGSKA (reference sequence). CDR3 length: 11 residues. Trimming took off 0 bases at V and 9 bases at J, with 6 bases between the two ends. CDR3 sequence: CSARDLPEQFF. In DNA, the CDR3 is TGCAGTGCTAGAGATCTTCCTGAGCAGTTCTTC.

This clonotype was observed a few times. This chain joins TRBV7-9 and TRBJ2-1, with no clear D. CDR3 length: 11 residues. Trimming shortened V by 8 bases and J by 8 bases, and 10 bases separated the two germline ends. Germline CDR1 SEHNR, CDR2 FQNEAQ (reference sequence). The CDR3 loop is CASGRVDEQFF. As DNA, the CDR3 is TGTGCCAGCGGTAGAGTTGATGAGCAGTTCTTC.

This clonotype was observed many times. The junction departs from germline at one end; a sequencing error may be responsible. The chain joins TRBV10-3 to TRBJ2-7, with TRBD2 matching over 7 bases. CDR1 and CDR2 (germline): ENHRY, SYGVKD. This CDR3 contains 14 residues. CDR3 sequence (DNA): TGTGCCATCAGAGGGGTGACTAGCTCCGACGAGCAGTACTTC. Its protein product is CAIRGVTSSDEQYF.